The 20 T cell receptor beta chains listed next were all sequenced from one sample in a study of spatial heterogeneity in lung cancer (dated by TCRdb to between 2017 and 2020). General conclusions and limits of the study: The number of expanded intratumoral alpha and beta TCRs correlated with the tumor nonsynonymous mutation count.

The time point label for this specimen denotes: sample taken at primary tumor resection. Antigens of these TCRs are unknown. The library came from 5' RACE. Data came from a NextSeq 500. TCRdb reprocessed the public reads (quality trimming at Q25 with fastp, clone calling with MiXCR) and kept in-frame beta chains. Records with the same CDR3 protein are collapsed into one entry carrying the most frequent genes and DNA. Here the sample has roughly 5,000 distinct CDR3 sequences; roughly 15% occur a single time. The ten largest clones capture approximately 15% of the sample. Source: lung tumor tissue, taken at surgery. The source is a male donor with early-stage non-small cell lung cancer.

This clonotype was counted many times. The V gene is TRBV20-1, the J gene TRBJ2-1; maybe TRBD1 (6 bases). Per the germline V gene, CDR1 is DFQATT and CDR2 is SNEGSKA (reference sequence). This CDR3 has 13 amino acids. The germline V and J ends were trimmed by 3 bases and 7 bases, with 13 bases remaining between them. DNA for the CDR3: TGCAGTGCTAGGAACCTCAGGGGTAATGAGCAGTTCTTC. Protein product: CSARNLRGNEQFF.

In its sample, this clonotype is medium-sized. V is TRBV10-3 and J is TRBJ1-2; 9 bases are shared with TRBD1. Germline lookup yields CDR1 ENHRY and CDR2 SYGVKD. V lost 4 bases and J lost 7; bases outside the gene matches: 4. The CDR3 contains 13 residues. CDR3 coding DNA: TGTGCCATCAGTGCGAGGACAGGGGCTGGCTACACCTTC. As protein: CAISARTGAGYTF.

This clonotype was found many times. The chain carries TRBV20-1 and TRBJ2-3; 12 nucleotides line up with TRBD2. Looked up from germline, CDR1 is DFQATT and CDR2 is SNEGSKA (reference sequence). Germline trimming cut 6 bases from V and 0 bases from J; bases unmatched to any gene: 1. The CDR3 contains 14 residues. The CDR3: CSAGTSGSTDTQYF. DNA of the CDR3: TGCAGTGCCGGGACTAGCGGGAGCACAGATACGCAGTATTTT.

This clonotype is deemed medium-sized (0.01 to 0.1%). The V gene is TRBV6-6, the J gene TRBJ1-6, with TRBD1 as a possible D gene (6 bases). The V gene's germline CDR1 is MNHNY and CDR2 SVGAGI (reference sequence). The CDR3 is made up of 17 amino acids. Trimming shortened V by 0 bases and J by 7 bases, and 16 bases separated the two germline ends. This CDR3 is CASSYSRGGQRNSPLHF. As DNA, the CDR3 is TGTGCCAGCAGTTACTCTAGGGGGGGGCAGCGGAATTCACCCCTCCACTTT.

V and J are TRBV4-3 and TRBJ1-1, with TRBD1 matching over 8 bases. V gave up 1 base and J gave up 3 bases; unmatched junction bases: 4. CDR3 length: 15 residues. Germline CDR1 is LGHNA and CDR2 is YSLEER. Here the CDR3 reads CASSQVTGGYTEAFF. The DNA for the CDR3 is TGCGCCAGCAGCCAAGTAACAGGGGGATACACTGAAGCTTTCTTT.

This clonotype was detected once. The V call is TRBV5-4, the J call TRBJ2-7, with TRBD2 identical over 8 bases. Germline CDR1 reads SGHNT; CDR2 reads YYREEE (reference sequence). The CDR3 runs to 16 residues. J was trimmed by 7 bases and V by 1 base; bases with no gene match: 13. The chain's CDR3 is CASSLSGPAGVREQYF. For the CDR3, the DNA is TGTGCCAGCAGCTTGAGCGGTCCAGCGGGAGTCAGGGAGCAGTACTTC.

This clonotype ranks as medium-sized (0.01 to 0.1%). The chain combines TRBV6-5 with TRBJ2-7; 12 nucleotides line up with TRBD1. This CDR3 comprises 18 residues. Germline trimming cut 2 bases from V and 2 bases from J; bases unmatched to any gene: 10. Germline V gene data show CDR1 as MNHEY and CDR2 as SVGAGI. The CDR3 region is CASSYPSGTGGPTYEQYF. In nucleotides, the CDR3 is TGTGCCAGCAGTTACCCTTCCGGGACAGGGGGCCCAACCTACGAGCAGTACTTC.

By its share, this clonotype is medium-sized. The chain combines TRBV27 with TRBJ2-1; tentative D call: TRBD1 (6 bases). V lost 4 bases and J lost 0, with 10 bases in between. Germline-derived CDR1 and CDR2 are MNHEY and SMNVEV (reference sequence). This CDR3 has 15 residues. CDR3 in amino acids: CASSWDIRSYNEQFF. The CDR3 nucleotides are TGTGCCAGCAGTTGGGACATCCGCTCCTACAATGAGCAGTTCTTC.

This clonotype was found a few times. Since a much larger clone is just one base distant, this may be a read error. The gene calls are TRBV2 and TRBJ1-6, with TRBD1 matching 8 bases. Losses at the gene ends were 9 bases for V and 7 bases for J; bases not matched to a gene: 5. This CDR3 has 13 residues. CDR1 is SNHLY, CDR2 FYNNEI, per germline. Here the CDR3 DNA reads TGTGCCAGTCGCAGGGGGCCCAATTCACCCCTCCACTTT. Translation gives CASRRGPNSPLHF.

A few counts support this clonotype. The gene calls are TRBV20-1 and TRBJ1-5, with 10 bases aligning to TRBD1. V gave up 3 bases and J gave up 6 bases; unmatched junction bases: 8. The CDR3 spans 15 residues. Germline values: CDR1 DFQATT, CDR2 SNEGSKA (reference sequence). The CDR3 DNA follows: TGCAGTGCTAGTCCCAGGACAGGGGGAGGTCAGCCCCAGCATTTT. It yields the protein CSASPRTGGGQPQHF.

The chain uses TRBV7-8 and TRBJ2-1; a weak D match, TRBD1 (6 bases). V lost 8 bases and J lost 5, with 19 bases in between. Germline assignment: CDR1 SGHVS and CDR2 FQNEAQ. This CDR3 has 15 residues. DNA for the CDR3: TGTGCCAGCTTAGAAGTAAGGGGGACAAACAATGAGCAGTTCTTC. Protein: CASLEVRGTNNEQFF.

The V call is TRBV7-2, the J call TRBJ2-3; TRBD2 aligns across 8 bases. The junction had 13 bases not matched to a gene; V was cut back by 5 bases and J by 0 bases. The CDR3 covers 18 residues. Germline V gene lookup returns CDR1 SGHTA and CDR2 FQGNSA. The CDR3: CASSGRFGLAFSTDTQYF. The CDR3 DNA reads as TGTGCCAGCAGCGGCCGTTTCGGACTAGCCTTCAGCACAGATACGCAGTATTTT.

This clonotype turned up a few times. J is TRBJ2-1 and V is TRBV20-1; D perhaps matches TRBD2 (6 bases). Per germline, CDR1 DFQATT and CDR2 SNEGSKA (reference sequence). Between the trimmed V and J ends, which lost 7 bases and 10 bases, there was a span of 14 bases. The CDR3 consists of 11 residues. CDR3 sequence (DNA): TGCAGTGGGGCTCTAGCGTCGGAGCAGTTCTTC. It yields the protein CSGALASEQFF.

In its sample, this clonotype ranks as large (0.1 to 1%). J is TRBJ1-5 and V is TRBV5-6, with D perhaps matching TRBD1 (6 bases). CDR1 is SGHDT and CDR2 is YYEEEE in the germline V gene. The CDR3 length is 17 residues. With 1 base removed from V and 6 bases from J, the gap between germline ends came to 20 bases. The CDR3 nucleotides are TGTGCCAGCAGCTTGAGGTGGAGCGGGGGCCAGGGTCAGCCCCAGCATTTT. Protein: CASSLRWSGGQGQPQHF.

In its sample, this clonotype ranks as medium-sized. The chain links TRBV6-5 to TRBJ1-6, with D hard to call. This CDR3 is 13 amino acids long. Germline loops: CDR1 MNHEY, CDR2 SVGAGI. Trimming removed 5 bases at V and 7 bases at J, with 9 bases between. The CDR3 nucleotides are TGTGCCAGCAGTGATTTCCCCAATTCACCCCTCCACTTT. Amino acid sequence: CASSDFPNSPLHF.

This clonotype is categorized as medium-sized. The chain carries TRBV3-1 and TRBJ2-5, with 10 nucleotides matching TRBD2. The CDR3 is made up of 18 amino acids. The germline gives CDR1 LGHDT, CDR2 YNNKEL (reference sequence). The trim removed 0 bases at V and 4 bases at J, leaving 11 bases unmatched. CDR3 region: CASSQDLRRGTSVETQYF. DNA of the CDR3: TGTGCCAGCAGCCAAGACTTAAGGAGGGGGACTAGCGTAGAGACCCAGTACTTC.

This clonotype was counted only a few times. This chain uses TRBV6-5 with TRBJ2-6; D is perhaps TRBD1 (6 bases). CDR1 is MNHEY and CDR2 is SVGAGI in the germline V gene. CDR3 size: 16 residues. With 6 bases removed from V and 0 bases from J, the gap between germline ends came to 12 bases. CDR3 amino acids: CASRTTGLSGANVLTF. CDR3 in DNA: TGTGCCAGCAGGACGACAGGACTCTCTGGGGCCAACGTCCTGACTTTC.

The chain employs TRBV12-3 or TRBV12-4 and TRBJ2-3; D is uncertain. CDR3 length equals 12 residues. Trimming removed 4 bases at V and 6 bases at J, with 8 bases between. The CDR3 sequence is CASSYAGDTQYF. The CDR3 nucleotides are TGTGCCAGCAGTTACGCCGGGGATACGCAGTATTTT.

This clonotype is labeled as medium-sized (0.01 to 0.1%). The chain couples TRBV5-1 to TRBJ2-1, with 14 bases aligning to TRBD2. The V gene end was trimmed by 3 bases and the J gene end by 4 bases; junction bases not matched to a gene: 12. From germline, CDR1 is SGHRS and CDR2 YFSETQ. This CDR3 comprises 19 residues. CDR3 protein: CASSWGLAGELRLYNEQFF. The CDR3, as DNA: TGCGCCAGCAGCTGGGGACTAGCGGGAGAGCTAAGATTATACAATGAGCAGTTCTTC. The full variable domain, its missing parts supplied by reference TRBV5-1 and TRBJ2-1, is KAGVTQTPRYLIKTRGQQVTLSCSPISGHRSVSWYQQTPGQGLQFLFEYFSETQRNKGNFPGRFSGRQFSNSRSEMNVSTLELGDSALYLCASSWGLAGELRLYNEQFFGPGTRLTVL.

In this sample, this clonotype is medium-sized. V and J are TRBV5-4 and TRBJ1-2; weak D call: TRBD1 (5 bases). CDR1 and CDR2 from the germline V gene are SGHNT and YYREEE (reference sequence). CDR3 length: 11 residues. The CDR3 DNA reads as TGTGCTCCGGGGGATGGGAATGGCTACACCTTC. It encodes CAPGDGNGYTF.